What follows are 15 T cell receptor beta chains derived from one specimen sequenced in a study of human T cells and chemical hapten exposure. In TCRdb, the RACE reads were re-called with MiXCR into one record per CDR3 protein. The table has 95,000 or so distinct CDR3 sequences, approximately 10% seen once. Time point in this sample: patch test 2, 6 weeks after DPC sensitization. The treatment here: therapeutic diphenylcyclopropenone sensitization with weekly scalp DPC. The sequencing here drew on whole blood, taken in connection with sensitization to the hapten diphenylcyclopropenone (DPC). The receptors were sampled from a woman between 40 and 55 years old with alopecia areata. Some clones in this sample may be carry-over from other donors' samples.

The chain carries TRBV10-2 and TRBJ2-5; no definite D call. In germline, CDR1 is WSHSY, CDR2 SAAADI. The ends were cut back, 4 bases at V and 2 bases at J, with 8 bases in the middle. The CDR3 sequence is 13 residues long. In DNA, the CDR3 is TGCGCCAGCAGTGGACGGGTTCAAGAGACCCAGTACTTC. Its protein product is CASSGRVQETQYF.

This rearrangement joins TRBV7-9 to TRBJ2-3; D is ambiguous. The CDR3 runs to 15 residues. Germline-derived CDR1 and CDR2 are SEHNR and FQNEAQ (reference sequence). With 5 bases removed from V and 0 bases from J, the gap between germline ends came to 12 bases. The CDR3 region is CASSGSPESTDTQYF. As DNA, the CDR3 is TGTGCCAGCAGCGGTAGCCCGGAGAGCACAGATACGCAGTATTTT.

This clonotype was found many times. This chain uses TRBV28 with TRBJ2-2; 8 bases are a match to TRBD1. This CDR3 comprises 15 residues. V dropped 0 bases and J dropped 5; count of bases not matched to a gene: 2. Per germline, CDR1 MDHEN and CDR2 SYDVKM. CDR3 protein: CASSLWTGVTGELFF. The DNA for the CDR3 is TGTGCCAGCAGTTTATGGACAGGGGTGACCGGGGAGCTGTTTTTT.

The CDR3 DNA sequence: TGTGCCACCGCCCCGGGGGGCGCCGACTATGGCTACACCTTC. Protein product: CATAPGGADYGYTF. V gene TRBV28 combines with J gene TRBJ1-2; D might be TRBD1 (6 bases). This CDR3 is built from 14 residues. Per germline, CDR1 MDHEN and CDR2 SYDVKM. V lost 10 bases and J lost 3, with 18 bases in between.

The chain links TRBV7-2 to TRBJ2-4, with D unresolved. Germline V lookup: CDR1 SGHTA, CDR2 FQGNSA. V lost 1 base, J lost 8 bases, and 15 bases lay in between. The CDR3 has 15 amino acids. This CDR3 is CASSLDVRAYDIQYF. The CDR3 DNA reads TGTGCCAGCAGCTTAGATGTTAGGGCCTATGACATTCAGTACTTC.

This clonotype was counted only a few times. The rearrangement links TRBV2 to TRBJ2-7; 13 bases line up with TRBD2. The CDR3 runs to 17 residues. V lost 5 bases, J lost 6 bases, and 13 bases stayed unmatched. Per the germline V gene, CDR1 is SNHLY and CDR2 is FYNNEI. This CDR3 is CASSLTTTSGGTTEQYF. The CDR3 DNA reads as TGTGCCAGCAGTTTAACCACGACTAGCGGGGGGACTACCGAGCAGTACTTC.

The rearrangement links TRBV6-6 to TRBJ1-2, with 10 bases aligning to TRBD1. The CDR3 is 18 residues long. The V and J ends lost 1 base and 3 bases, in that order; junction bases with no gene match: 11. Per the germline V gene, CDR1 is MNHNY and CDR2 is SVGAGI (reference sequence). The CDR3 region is CASSYYRDRGSFHYGYTF. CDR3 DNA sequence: TGTGCCAGCAGTTACTATCGGGACAGGGGTTCTTTTCACTATGGCTACACCTTC.

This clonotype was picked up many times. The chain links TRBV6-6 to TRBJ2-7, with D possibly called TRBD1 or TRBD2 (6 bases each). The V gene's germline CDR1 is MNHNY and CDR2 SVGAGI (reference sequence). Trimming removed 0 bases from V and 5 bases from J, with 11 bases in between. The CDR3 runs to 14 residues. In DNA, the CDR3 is TGTGCCAGCAGTTACTCCGGACAGCGGGACGAGCAGTACTTC. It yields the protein CASSYSGQRDEQYF.

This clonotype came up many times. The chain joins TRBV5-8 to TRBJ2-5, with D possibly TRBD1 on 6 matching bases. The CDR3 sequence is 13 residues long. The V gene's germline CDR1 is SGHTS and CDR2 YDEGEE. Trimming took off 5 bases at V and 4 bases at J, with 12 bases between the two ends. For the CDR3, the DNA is TGTGCCAGCAGTAAGGCAGGGGTAGAGACCCAGTACTTC. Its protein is CASSKAGVETQYF.

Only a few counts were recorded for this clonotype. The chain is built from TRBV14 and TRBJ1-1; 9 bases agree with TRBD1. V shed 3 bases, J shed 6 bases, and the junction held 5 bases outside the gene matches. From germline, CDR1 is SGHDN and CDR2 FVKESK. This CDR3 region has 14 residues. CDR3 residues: CASSQRQGDAEAFF. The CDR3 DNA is TGTGCCAGCAGCCAGAGACAGGGGGACGCTGAAGCTTTCTTT.

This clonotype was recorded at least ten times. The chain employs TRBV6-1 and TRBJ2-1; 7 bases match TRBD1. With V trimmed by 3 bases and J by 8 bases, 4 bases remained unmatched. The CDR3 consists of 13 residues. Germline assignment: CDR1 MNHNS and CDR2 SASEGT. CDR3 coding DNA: TGTGCCAGCAGTGAGACAGGGTGGGATGAGCAGTTCTTC. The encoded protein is CASSETGWDEQFF.

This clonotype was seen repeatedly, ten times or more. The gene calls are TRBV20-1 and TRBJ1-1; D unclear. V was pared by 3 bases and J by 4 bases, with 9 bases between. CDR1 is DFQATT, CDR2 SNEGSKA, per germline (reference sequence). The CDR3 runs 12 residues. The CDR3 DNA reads TGCAGTGCTAGGGCGGGAGGCACTGAAGCTTTCTTT. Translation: CSARAGGTEAFF.

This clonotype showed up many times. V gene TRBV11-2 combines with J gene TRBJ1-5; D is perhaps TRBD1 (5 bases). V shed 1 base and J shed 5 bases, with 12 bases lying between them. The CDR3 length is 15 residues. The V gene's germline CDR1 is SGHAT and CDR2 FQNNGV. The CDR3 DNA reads TGTGCCAGCAGCTTAGGGGACGTAGGATATCAGCCCCAGCATTTT. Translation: CASSLGDVGYQPQHF.

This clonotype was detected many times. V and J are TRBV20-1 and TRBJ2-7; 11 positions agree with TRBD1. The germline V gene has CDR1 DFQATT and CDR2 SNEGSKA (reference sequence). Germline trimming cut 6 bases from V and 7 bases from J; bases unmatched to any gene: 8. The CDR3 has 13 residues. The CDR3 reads CSASGTGGKEQYF. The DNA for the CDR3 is TGCAGTGCGTCCGGGACAGGGGGAAAGGAGCAGTACTTC.

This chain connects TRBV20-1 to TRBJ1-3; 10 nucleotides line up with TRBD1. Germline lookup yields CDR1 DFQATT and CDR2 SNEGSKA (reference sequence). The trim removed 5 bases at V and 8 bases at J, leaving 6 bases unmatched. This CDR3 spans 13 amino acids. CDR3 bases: TGCAGTGCTTTGGGACAGGGGCCAGACACCATATATTTT. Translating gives CSALGQGPDTIYF.